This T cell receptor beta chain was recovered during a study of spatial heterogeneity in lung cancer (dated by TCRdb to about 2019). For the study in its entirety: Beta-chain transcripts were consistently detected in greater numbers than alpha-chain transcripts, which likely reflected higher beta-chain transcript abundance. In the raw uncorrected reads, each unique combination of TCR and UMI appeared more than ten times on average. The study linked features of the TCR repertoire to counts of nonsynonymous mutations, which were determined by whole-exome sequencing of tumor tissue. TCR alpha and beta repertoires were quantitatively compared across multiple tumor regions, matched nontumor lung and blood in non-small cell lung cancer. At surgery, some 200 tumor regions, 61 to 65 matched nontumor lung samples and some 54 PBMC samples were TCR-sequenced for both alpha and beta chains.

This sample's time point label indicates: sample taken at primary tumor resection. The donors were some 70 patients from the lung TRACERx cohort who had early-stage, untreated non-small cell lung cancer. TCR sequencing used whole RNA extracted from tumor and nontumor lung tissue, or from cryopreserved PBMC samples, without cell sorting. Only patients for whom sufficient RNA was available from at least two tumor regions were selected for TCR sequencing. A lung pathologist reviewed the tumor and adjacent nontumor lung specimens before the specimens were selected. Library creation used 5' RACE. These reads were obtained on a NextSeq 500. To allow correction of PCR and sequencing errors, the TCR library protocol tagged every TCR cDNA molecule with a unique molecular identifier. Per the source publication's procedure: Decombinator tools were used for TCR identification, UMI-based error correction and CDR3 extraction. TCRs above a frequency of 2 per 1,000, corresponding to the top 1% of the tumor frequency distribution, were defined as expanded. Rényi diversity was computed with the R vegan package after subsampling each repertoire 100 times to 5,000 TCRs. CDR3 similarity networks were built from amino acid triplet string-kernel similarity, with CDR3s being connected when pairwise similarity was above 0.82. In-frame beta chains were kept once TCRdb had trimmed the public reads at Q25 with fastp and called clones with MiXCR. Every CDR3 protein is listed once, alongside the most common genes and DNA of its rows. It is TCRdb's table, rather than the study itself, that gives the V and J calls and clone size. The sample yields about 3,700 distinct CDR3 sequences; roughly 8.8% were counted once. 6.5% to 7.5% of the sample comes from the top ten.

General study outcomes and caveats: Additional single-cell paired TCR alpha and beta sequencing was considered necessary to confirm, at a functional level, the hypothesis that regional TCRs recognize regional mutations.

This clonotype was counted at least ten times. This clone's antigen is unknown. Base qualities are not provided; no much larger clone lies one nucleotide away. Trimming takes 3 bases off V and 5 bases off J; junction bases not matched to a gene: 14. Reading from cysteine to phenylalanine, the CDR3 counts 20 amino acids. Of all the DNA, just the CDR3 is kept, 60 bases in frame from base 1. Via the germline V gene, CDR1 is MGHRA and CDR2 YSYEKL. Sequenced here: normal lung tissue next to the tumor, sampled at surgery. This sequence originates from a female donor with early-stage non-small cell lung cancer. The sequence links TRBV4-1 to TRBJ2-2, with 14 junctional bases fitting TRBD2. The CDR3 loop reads CASSHARGLAGGRGTGELFF. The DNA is TGCGCCAGCAGCCATGCCCGAGGACTAGCGGGAGGCCGGGGGACCGGGGAGCTGTTTTTT.